The present T cell receptor (beta chain) was sequenced within a study of regulatory T cells in long-lasting Graves disease. Across the whole study: Graves' patients, diagnosed recently, had received antithyroid drugs under 3 months. Regarding the study as a whole: For persistent Graves' patients, TCR diversity was lower than for newly diagnosed ones.

V dropped 5 bases and J dropped 0 bases, with 14 bases sitting between them. This CDR3 has 17 residues. This clonotype appeared a single time. Antigen: not known. Time point here: newly diagnosed GD, antithyroid drugs for less than 3 months. Preparation of the TCR library used RNA extracted from PBMCs. In Xi'an, China, an endocrinology department was the source of patients. Approximately 9 milliliters of peripheral blood were taken and placed in EDTA tubes. Both iRepertoire HTBI primers and Arm-PCR of CDR3 regions were used to build the TCR beta libraries. Each CDR3 protein gets one entry after TCRdb re-called the multiplex PCR reads with MiXCR. The profile shows 300,000 to 400,000 distinct CDR3 sequences, 18% of them singletons.

This clonotype was sampled from a female donor with Graves disease. Material: peripheral blood mononuclear cells (PBMCs), obtained at new diagnosis, from a patient treated with antithyroid drugs. This chain uses TRBV12-3 or TRBV12-4 with TRBJ2-6; TRBD2 is a possible D gene (5 bases). The CDR3 coding sequence is TGTGCCAGCAGTCTCGAGGGCGCCGACTCTGGGGCCAACGTCCTGACTTTC. The encoded protein is CASSLEGADSGANVLTF.